These 20 T cell receptor beta chains were sequenced from one sample in a study of shared clonotypes between healthy human individuals. Using immunoSEQ multiplex PCR, the repertoire was profiled, and TCRdb retains in-frame clones only, with some absent. Here the sample spans about 1.5 million clones, roughly 96% being singletons. Sequenced input: naive CD4+ T cells sorted from blood. Stated subset: CD45RA+ positively selected. The receptor source for this set is a young man in good health.

The rearrangement links TRBV10-3 to TRBJ2-5, with TRBD2 matching over 10 bases. CDR1 and CDR2 (germline): ENHRY, SYGVKD. The V segment lost 5 bases and the J segment 1 base; nucleotides outside the gene matches: 1. The CDR3 has 14 residues. The CDR3 here is CAISPSGSQETQYF. The CDR3 bases are TGTGCCATCAGTCCTAGCGGGAGCCAAGAGACCCAGTACTTC.

The J gene is TRBJ2-7, the V gene TRBV5-5; 7 bases are a match to TRBD1. From germline, CDR1 is SGHKS and CDR2 YYEKEE (reference sequence). The V and J ends lost 2 bases and 3 bases, in that order; junction bases with no gene match: 11. This CDR3 comprises 16 residues. The CDR3 region is CASSLWTGSDLYEQYF. In nucleotides, the CDR3 is TGTGCCAGCAGCTTATGGACAGGTTCCGACCTCTACGAGCAGTACTTC.

The chain couples TRBV19 to TRBJ1-4, with no clear D. From germline, CDR1 is LNHDA and CDR2 SQIVND (reference sequence). There are 18 residues in the CDR3. The V end was cut by 6 bases, the J end by 0 bases, with 20 bases between. Here the CDR3 reads CASSPLIGPGATNEKLFF. CDR3 bases: TGTGCCAGTAGCCCCCTAATCGGGCCCGGAGCAACTAATGAAAAACTGTTTTTT.

As regards this clone: In the same sample, other DNA sequences code for this CDR3. V gene TRBV10-3 combines with J gene TRBJ1-5; 7 positions agree with TRBD1. Germline CDR1 ENHRY, CDR2 SYGVKD. V was pared by 7 bases and J by 1 base, with 1 base of the junction left unmatched. This CDR3 contains 13 residues. The CDR3 here is CAITGGSNQPQHF. CDR3 coding DNA: TGTGCCATCACAGGGGGAAGCAATCAGCCCCAGCATTTT.

This clone has only one observation. The V and J genes are TRBV5-1 and TRBJ2-1, with 10 positions matching TRBD2. Trimming at V came to 4 bases and at J to 0 bases, leaving 16 bases not matched to a gene. The germline V gene encodes CDR1 SGHRS and CDR2 YFSETQ. The CDR3 runs to 20 residues. This chain's CDR3 is CASSPGTGLATYRSYNEQFF. For the CDR3, the DNA is TGCGCCAGCAGCCCAGGGACGGGACTAGCGACCTATCGCTCCTACAATGAGCAGTTCTTC.

This clone was observed a single time. V and J are TRBV5-1 and TRBJ2-2; no clear D. Trimming pared 6 bases from V and 10 bases from J, leaving 13 bases between. From germline, CDR1 is SGHRS and CDR2 YFSETQ. The CDR3 is 12 residues long. The CDR3 here is CASTQPGVELFF. The CDR3, as DNA: TGCGCCAGCACCCAACCCGGCGTGGAGCTGTTTTTT.

The V call is TRBV2, the J call TRBJ2-1; TRBD1 matches at 7 bases. The trim removed 6 bases at V and 3 bases at J, leaving 5 bases unmatched. The germline CDR1 and CDR2 sequences are SNHLY and FYNNEI. The CDR3 contains 14 residues. The CDR3 spells CASSPTGYYNEQFF. The CDR3 DNA sequence: TGTGCCAGCAGCCCGACAGGGTACTACAATGAGCAGTTCTTC.

The chain recombines TRBV7-9 with TRBJ2-3, with a possible D match to TRBD2 (5 bases). Germline V gene data show CDR1 as SEHNR and CDR2 as FQNEAQ (reference sequence). Trimming stripped 4 bases from V and 0 bases from J, with 11 bases between. The CDR3 has 15 amino acids. The CDR3 region has the DNA TGTGCCAGCAGCTCCCTAGCAGCGAGCACAGATACGCAGTATTTT. Protein product: CASSSLAASTDTQYF. Supplemented by reference TRBV7-9 and TRBJ2-3, the full variable domain reads DTGVSQNPRHKITKRGQNVTFRCDPISEHNRLYWYRQTLGQGPEFLTYFQNEAQLEKSRLLSDRFSAERPKGSFSTLEIQRTEQGDSAMYLCASSSLAASTDTQYFGPGTRLTVL.

The chain is built from TRBV15 and TRBJ2-5; a weak D match, TRBD1 (6 bases). Germline lookup yields CDR1 LNHNV and CDR2 YYDKDF (reference sequence). The V end was cut by 7 bases, the J end by 3 bases, with 18 bases between. This CDR3 comprises 15 residues. The CDR3 DNA follows: TGTGCCACCAACAACGGCGGCAGGGGAAAAGAGACCCAGTACTTC. It encodes CATNNGGRGKETQYF.

On this clone: This CDR3 is also generated by other DNA sequences in the sample. This rearrangement joins TRBV9 to TRBJ2-2; unclear D gene. Per the germline V gene, CDR1 is SGDLS and CDR2 is YYNGEE. Trimming stripped 0 bases from V and 5 bases from J, with 5 bases between. The CDR3 sequence is 13 residues long. CDR3 region: CASSVGGTGELFF. In DNA form, the CDR3 reads TGTGCCAGCAGCGTAGGTGGGACCGGGGAGCTGTTTTTT. Filled out from reference TRBV9 and TRBJ2-2, the complete variable domain reads DSGVTQTPKHLITATGQRVTLRCSPRSGDLSVYWYQQSLDQGLQFLIQYYNGEERAKGNILERFSAQQFPDLHSELNLSSLELGDSALYFCASSVGGTGELFFGEGSRLTVL.

V and J are TRBV6-5 and TRBJ2-7, with 8 bases lining up with TRBD1. This CDR3 region has 13 residues. Germline lookup yields CDR1 MNHEY and CDR2 SVGAGI. V lost 8 bases, J lost 4 bases, and 7 bases stayed unmatched. CDR3 amino acids: CASRAGGRYEQYF. The CDR3 nucleotides are TGTGCCAGCCGGGCAGGGGGCCGGTACGAGCAGTACTTC.

The chain recombines TRBV7-9 with TRBJ2-7; TRBD2 agrees at 13 bases. The junction had 5 bases not matched to a gene; V was cut back by 7 bases and J by 5 bases. The CDR3 is 14 residues long. Germline CDR1 and CDR2: SEHNR and FQNEAQ (reference sequence). CDR3 sequence: CASMSGTSGNEQYF. CDR3 sequence (DNA): TGTGCCAGCATGTCCGGGACTAGCGGGAACGAGCAGTACTTC.

Remarks on this clone: Additional DNA sequences in this sample encode the identical CDR3. This chain joins TRBV5-1 and TRBJ2-3; 14 positions agree with TRBD2. CDR1 SGHRS and CDR2 YFSETQ come from the germline V gene. CDR3 length: 16 residues. The trim removed 0 bases at V and 6 bases at J, leaving 3 bases unmatched. The CDR3 nucleotides read TGCGCCAGCAGCTTGGGGGGACTAGCGGGAGTGGATACGCAGTATTTT. Encoded protein: CASSLGGLAGVDTQYF.

The chain has TRBV7-9 and TRBJ2-7; D unclear. In germline, CDR1 is SEHNR, CDR2 FQNEAQ (reference sequence). Trimming shortened V by 1 base and J by 0 bases, and 10 bases separated the two germline ends. This CDR3 spans 15 amino acids. The CDR3 is CASSLEKSDSYEQYF. As DNA, the CDR3 is TGTGCCAGCAGCTTAGAGAAATCAGACTCCTACGAGCAGTACTTC.

This clone was seen just once. This chain links TRBV5-4 with TRBJ2-1, with 9 bases aligning to TRBD2. The junction had 9 bases not matched to a gene; V was cut back by 4 bases and J by 4 bases. Germline lookup yields CDR1 SGHNT and CDR2 YYREEE (reference sequence). The CDR3 extends over 16 amino acids. The CDR3 loop reads CASSPKTSGGYNEQFF. CDR3 sequence (DNA): TGTGCCAGCAGCCCGAAGACTAGCGGAGGGTACAATGAGCAGTTCTTC.

The CDR3 spells CASSLSGGQTGELFF. In DNA form, the CDR3 reads TGCGCCAGCAGCCTATCCGGGGGGCAGACCGGGGAGCTGTTTTTT. The J gene is TRBJ2-2, the V gene TRBV5-1; possible D gene TRBD2, 7 bases. CDR3 length: 15 residues. V was shortened by 4 bases and J by 5 bases, with 15 bases between the two germline ends. Germline V CDR1 and CDR2: SGHRS, YFSETQ.

The rearrangement links TRBV13 to TRBJ2-2; TRBD2 matches 15 bases. The junction had 7 bases not matched to a gene; V was cut back by 6 bases and J by 5 bases. The CDR3 has 17 residues. Germline CDR1 and CDR2: PRHDT and FYEKMQ (reference sequence). The CDR3 DNA sequence: TGTGCCAGCAGAGATGGAGGGACTAGCGGGAGGACCGGGGAGCTGTTTTTT. Residues: CASRDGGTSGRTGELFF.

Points on this clone: Other DNA sequences of this sample code for an identical CDR3. The rearrangement links TRBV5-1 to TRBJ1-4, with 8 bases matching TRBD1. Germline lookup yields CDR1 SGHRS and CDR2 YFSETQ. This CDR3 contains 14 residues. Trimming took 2 bases from V and 4 from J; bases not matched to a gene: 1. The DNA of the CDR3 is TGCGCCAGCAGCTTTACAGGGGGTAATGAAAAACTGTTTTTT. Translation: CASSFTGGNEKLFF.

The rearrangement uses TRBV15 and TRBJ1-4, with no clear D. Germline CDR1 is LNHNV and CDR2 is YYDKDF (reference sequence). The ends were cut back, 2 bases at V and 1 base at J, with 5 bases in the middle. The CDR3 consists of 14 residues. Here the CDR3 DNA reads TGTGCCACCAGCAGACAGCTAACTAATGAAAAACTGTTTTTT. It translates to CATSRQLTNEKLFF.

The genes are TRBV11-2 and TRBJ2-1; 8 positions match TRBD1. After removal of 10 bases from V and 7 bases from J, the junction contained 12 bases not matched to a gene. The CDR3 extends over 14 amino acids. Germline lookup yields CDR1 SGHAT and CDR2 FQNNGV. The CDR3 loop is CATKRDRLQNEQFF. In nucleotides, the CDR3 is TGTGCCACGAAAAGGGACAGGCTTCAGAATGAGCAGTTCTTC.